A single sample gave rise to the 28 T cell receptor beta chains below, sequenced in a study of blood T cell repertoires in COVID-19. The table came from immunoSEQ multiplex PCR; TCRdb's copy has only in-frame clones and leaves some out. The profile shows fewer than 150,000 clones, around 83% of them singletons. The sequencing sample was made of PBMCs or T cells enriched from blood (not recorded which). The receptors come from a man younger than 45 who had recovered from COVID-19.

The gene calls are TRBV7-3 and TRBJ2-1; D gene uncertain. The CDR3 length is 14 residues. The V end lost 2 bases, the J end lost 9 bases, and 14 bases lay between the germline ends. The germline gives CDR1 SGHTA, CDR2 FQGTGA. Here the CDR3 reads CASSLASNLGEQFF. CDR3 DNA: TGTGCCAGCAGCTTAGCATCTAATCTCGGTGAGCAGTTCTTC.

The rearrangement joins TRBV14 to TRBJ2-1; D unresolved. This CDR3 is built from 13 residues. The germline V and J ends were trimmed by 4 bases and 9 bases, with 13 bases remaining between them. Germline V lookup: CDR1 SGHDN, CDR2 FVKESK. CDR3 residues: CASSRDDLGEQFF. The DNA of the CDR3 is TGTGCCAGCAGCCGAGATGACTTGGGTGAGCAGTTCTTC.

Only one count was recorded for this clone. The V and J genes are TRBV7-9 and TRBJ1-4; perhaps TRBD1 as D (6 bases). Germline CDR1 is SEHNR and CDR2 is FQNEAQ (reference sequence). V dropped 5 bases and J dropped 8 bases, with 18 bases sitting between them. The CDR3 length is 15 residues. The CDR3 DNA reads as TGTGCCAGCAGCCAAACCGGGACAACTGGCGAAAAACTGTTTTTT. Its protein product is CASSQTGTTGEKLFF.

The DNA for the CDR3 is TGTGCCAGCAGCCCACCGGGACAGGCAATAGGGAAGTACGTCCTGACTTTC. It codes for CASSPPGQAIGKYVLTF. The chain employs TRBV5-4 and TRBJ2-6; 8 nucleotides agree with TRBD1. The germline V gene has CDR1 SGHNT and CDR2 YYREEE (reference sequence). The ends lost 4 bases at V and 11 bases at J; junction bases unmatched: 17. The CDR3 is made up of 17 amino acids.

As DNA, the CDR3 is TGTGCCAGTAGTCGAGCACAGGGGAGCTTCGCTGAAGCTTTCTTT. This encodes CASSRAQGSFAEAFF. The V and J genes are TRBV19 and TRBJ1-1; TRBD1 agrees at 7 bases. The trim removed 5 bases at V and 6 bases at J, leaving 12 bases unmatched. The length of the CDR3 is 15 residues. Germline CDR1 LNHDA, CDR2 SQIVND (reference sequence).

The V call is TRBV5-1, the J call TRBJ2-2; TRBD1 agrees at 11 bases. CDR3 length: 16 amino acids. Germline CDR1 reads SGHRS; CDR2 reads YFSETQ. V lost 1 base to trimming and J lost 7 bases; unmatched junction nucleotides: 6. CDR3 sequence: CASSLIGQGAGGELFF. The CDR3 DNA reads TGCGCCAGCAGCTTGATTGGACAGGGGGCAGGCGGGGAGCTGTTTTTT.

The chain carries TRBV9 and TRBJ2-2; 9 positions match TRBD1. The CDR3 has 16 residues. In germline, CDR1 is SGDLS, CDR2 YYNGEE. V lost 0 bases to trimming and J lost 4 bases; unmatched junction nucleotides: 4. CDR3 bases: TGTGCCAGCAGCGTAGGGTCGACAGGGGGCACCGGGGAGCTGTTTTTT. Amino acids: CASSVGSTGGTGELFF.

The V gene is TRBV7-2, the J gene TRBJ2-3; TRBD2 matches at 12 bases. Germline V CDR1 and CDR2: SGHTA, FQGNSA. V trimming: 5 bases; J trimming: 5 bases; junction bases outside the gene matches: 5. The CDR3 has 15 amino acids. The DNA for the CDR3 is TGTGCCAGCAGCCCTAGCGGGGGGGCCGGAGATACGCAGTATTTT. Protein sequence: CASSPSGGAGDTQYF.

The V call is TRBV27, the J call TRBJ1-1, with a tentative D call TRBD1 (5 bases). V shed 0 bases and J shed 4 bases, with 12 bases lying between them. The CDR3 runs 15 residues. Germline V CDR1 and CDR2: MNHEY, SMNVEV (reference sequence). This CDR3 is CASSLSGRGLTEAFF. For the CDR3, the DNA is TGTGCCAGCAGTTTATCTGGGCGGGGCCTCACTGAAGCTTTCTTT.

As DNA, the CDR3 is TGTGCCAGCAGCAAGGGACTAGCGGGAGTGGCAGAGACCCAGTACTTC. This sequence encodes CASSKGLAGVAETQYF. This sequence joins TRBV11-2 and TRBJ2-5; TRBD2 matches at 14 bases. This CDR3 spans 16 amino acids. Losses at the gene ends were 5 bases for V and 4 bases for J; bases not matched to a gene: 6. In germline, CDR1 is SGHAT, CDR2 FQNNGV.

This clone was counted a few times. This chain connects TRBV2 to TRBJ2-1; 13 bases match TRBD2. The CDR3 contains 18 residues. Trimming at V came to 7 bases and at J to 4 bases, leaving 13 bases not matched to a gene. Germline CDR1 is SNHLY and CDR2 is FYNNEI. As DNA, the CDR3 is TGTGCCAGCAAACGGACTAGCGGGAGCTCCGGACAATACAATGAGCAGTTCTTC. It specifies CASKRTSGSSGQYNEQFF.

The chain uses TRBV28 and TRBJ1-1; D is unclear. From germline, CDR1 is MDHEN and CDR2 SYDVKM. V was pared by 2 bases and J by 4 bases, with 14 bases between. This CDR3 contains 15 residues. The CDR3 DNA is TGTGCCAGCAGTTTACAGGTTCAACTTTCCACTGAAGCTTTCTTT. Its translation: CASSLQVQLSTEAFF.

The chain employs TRBV7-2 and TRBJ1-1, with unresolved D. The CDR3 sequence is 14 residues long. Trimming removed 7 bases from V and 0 bases from J, with 12 bases in between. Germline lookup yields CDR1 SGHTA and CDR2 FQGNSA. CDR3 protein: CASTLGGMNTEAFF. CDR3 DNA: TGTGCCAGCACCCTGGGAGGGATGAACACTGAAGCTTTCTTT. Looking up the rest from reference TRBV7-2 and TRBJ1-1 gives the full variable domain: GAGVSQSPSNKVTEKGKDVELRCDPISGHTALYWYRQSLGQGLEFLIYFQGNSAPDKSGLPSDRFSAERTGGSVSTLTIQRTQQEDSAVYLCASTLGGMNTEAFFGQGTRLTVV.

This rearrangement joins TRBV9 to TRBJ1-4, with 8 positions matching TRBD1. CDR1 and CDR2 (germline): SGDLS, YYNGEE. The V gene end was trimmed by 0 bases and the J gene end by 7 bases; junction bases not matched to a gene: 17. The length of the CDR3 is 19 residues. The CDR3 region is CASSVGLGFGGQGSEKLFF. The CDR3 nucleotides are TGTGCCAGCAGCGTAGGTCTCGGTTTCGGAGGACAGGGTAGTGAAAAACTGTTTTTT.

CDR3: CASSSDRDLGTEAFF. The CDR3 coding sequence is TGTGCCAGCAGCTCCGACAGGGATTTGGGCACTGAAGCTTTCTTT. The V and J genes are TRBV5-4 and TRBJ1-1; TRBD1 agrees at 7 bases. V gave up 3 bases and J gave up 4 bases; unmatched junction bases: 9. Germline CDR1 reads SGHNT; CDR2 reads YYREEE (reference sequence). This CDR3 is 15 amino acids long.

This clone has a handful of counts. This chain connects TRBV5-4 to TRBJ2-3; perhaps TRBD2 as D (6 bases). The CDR3 loop spans 14 amino acids. Germline-derived CDR1 and CDR2 are SGHNT and YYREEE (reference sequence). Between the trimmed V and J ends, which lost 4 bases and 0 bases, there was a span of 9 bases. The DNA of the CDR3 is TGTGCCAGCAGCCTGGGACTTAGCACAGATACGCAGTATTTT. Protein: CASSLGLSTDTQYF.

This chain joins TRBV11-2 and TRBJ2-5; 9 positions agree with TRBD1. V shed 5 bases, J shed 1 base, and the junction held 8 bases outside the gene matches. This CDR3 has 16 residues. Germline V gene data show CDR1 as SGHAT and CDR2 as FQNNGV. CDR3 region: CASSPWTGVIQETQYF. CDR3 nucleotide sequence: TGTGCCAGCAGCCCTTGGACAGGGGTCATCCAAGAGACCCAGTACTTC. Drawing the rest from reference TRBV11-2 and TRBJ2-5, the complete variable domain is EAGVAQSPRYKIIEKRQSVAFWCNPISGHATLYWYQQILGQGPKLLIQFQNNGVVDDSQLPKDRFSAERLKGVDSTLKIQPAKLEDSAVYLCASSPWTGVIQETQYFGPGTRLLVL.

The chain couples TRBV18 to TRBJ1-1; 9 nucleotides align to TRBD1. This CDR3 contains 15 residues. J lost 3 bases, V lost 3 bases, and 5 bases had no gene match. Germline values: CDR1 KGHSH, CDR2 LQKENI. CDR3 nucleotides: TGTGCCAGCTCACCCGGGACAGGGCGAGACACTGAAGCTTTCTTT. Translated: CASSPGTGRDTEAFF.

J is TRBJ2-1 and V is TRBV7-2; 12 positions agree with TRBD2. Unmatched junction bases numbered 11, after V lost 3 bases and J lost 8 bases. CDR3 length: 17 amino acids. CDR1 is SGHTA, CDR2 FQGNSA, per germline. The CDR3 protein is CASSFSLAGGPVYEQFF. The CDR3 DNA sequence: TGTGCCAGCAGCTTTTCTCTAGCGGGAGGGCCAGTCTATGAGCAGTTCTTC. The full variable domain, with the rest looked up from reference TRBV7-2 and TRBJ2-1, is GAGVSQSPSNKVTEKGKDVELRCDPISGHTALYWYRQSLGQGLEFLIYFQGNSAPDKSGLPSDRFSAERTGGSVSTLTIQRTQQEDSAVYLCASSFSLAGGPVYEQFFGPGTRLTVL.

The chain employs TRBV10-2 and TRBJ2-2; D is possibly TRBD2 (5 bases). Per the germline V gene, CDR1 is WSHSY and CDR2 is SAAADI. CDR3 size: 15 residues. V lost 5 bases and J lost 0, with 10 bases in between. The CDR3 DNA is TGCGCCAGCAGTTTTAGCGTGGCGAACACCGGGGAGCTGTTTTTT. This translates into CASSFSVANTGELFF.

The chain combines TRBV14 with TRBJ2-7, with 13 bases matching TRBD2. The germline V gene has CDR1 SGHDN and CDR2 FVKESK. With 1 base clipped from V and 5 bases from J, the junction kept 8 bases outside the gene matches. This CDR3 spans 17 amino acids. CDR3: CASSQAGGLAGVHEQYF. The CDR3, as DNA: TGTGCCAGCAGCCAAGCAGGAGGACTAGCGGGAGTGCACGAGCAGTACTTC.

The gene calls are TRBV9 and TRBJ2-7; TRBD1 agrees at 10 bases. With 2 bases clipped from V and 7 bases from J, the junction kept 12 bases outside the gene matches. In germline, CDR1 is SGDLS, CDR2 YYNGEE. The CDR3 is 16 residues long. CDR3 in amino acids: CASSVFPGQGIREQYF. CDR3 sequence (DNA): TGTGCCAGCAGCGTTTTTCCGGGACAGGGGATTAGGGAGCAGTACTTC.

The V call is TRBV10-1, the J call TRBJ2-1; 15 bases fit TRBD2. The junction had 3 bases not matched to a gene; V was cut back by 0 bases and J by 9 bases. The CDR3 has 16 amino acids. Germline V lookup: CDR1 WNHNN, CDR2 SYGVQD (reference sequence). The CDR3 protein is CASSESGLAGGGEQFF. CDR3 bases: TGCGCCAGCAGTGAGTCAGGACTAGCGGGAGGGGGTGAGCAGTTCTTC.

The chain employs TRBV5-4 and TRBJ1-6; 12 bases map to TRBD1. This CDR3 region has 16 residues. Trimming at V came to 4 bases and at J to 9 bases, leaving 8 bases not matched to a gene. In germline, CDR1 is SGHNT, CDR2 YYREEE (reference sequence). In DNA form, the CDR3 reads TGTGCCAGCAGCCCGGGACAGGGGGCGCAGGGTTCACCCCTCCACTTT. Translated, it gives CASSPGQGAQGSPLHF.

The chain carries TRBV6-5 and TRBJ2-1; D might be TRBD2 (6 bases). This CDR3 comprises 14 residues. The V end was cut by 7 bases, the J end by 9 bases, with 19 bases between. Germline V gene sequence: CDR1 MNHEY, CDR2 SVGAGI. The CDR3 protein is CASTRDWNSGEQFF. The DNA of the CDR3 is TGTGCCAGCACCCGGGACTGGAATTCAGGTGAGCAGTTCTTC.

The rearrangement links TRBV5-1 to TRBJ2-1; TRBD2 matches at 8 bases. The CDR3 is 15 amino acids. The junction had 7 bases not matched to a gene; V was cut back by 2 bases and J by 6 bases. The V gene's germline CDR1 is SGHRS and CDR2 YFSETQ. The CDR3: CASSFEAGEGNEQFF. In nucleotides, the CDR3 is TGCGCCAGCAGCTTCGAAGCGGGAGAAGGCAATGAGCAGTTCTTC. Full variable domain (outside the CDR3, taken from reference TRBV5-1 and TRBJ2-1): KAGVTQTPRYLIKTRGQQVTLSCSPISGHRSVSWYQQTPGQGLQFLFEYFSETQRNKGNFPGRFSGRQFSNSRSEMNVSTLELGDSALYLCASSFEAGEGNEQFFGPGTRLTVL.

The chain is built from TRBV7-9 and TRBJ2-7; 8 bases agree with TRBD2. CDR1 is SEHNR and CDR2 is FQNEAQ in the germline V gene (reference sequence). J lost 1 base, V lost 0 bases, and 5 bases had no gene match. The CDR3 runs to 16 residues. CDR3 in amino acids: CASSLAGREGSYEQYF. The CDR3 DNA sequence: TGTGCCAGCAGCTTAGCGGGCCGGGAGGGTTCCTACGAGCAGTACTTC.

The V and J genes are TRBV6-1 and TRBJ1-5; no reliable D call. Trimming took off 2 bases at V and 0 bases at J, with 5 bases between the two ends. Germline assignment: CDR1 MNHNS and CDR2 SASEGT. The CDR3 covers 14 residues. CDR3 DNA: TGTGCCAGCAGTGAACAGTTTAGCAATCAGCCCCAGCATTTT. This translates into CASSEQFSNQPQHF.